The TCR beta chain under discussion was sequenced for a study of blood T cell repertoires in COVID-19. Study context: COVID-19 samples from acute and convalescent phases originated in the United States, Italy and Spain. The analysed material was cDNA or gDNA that came from T cells, B-cell-depleted T cells, or PBMCs.

This CDR3 spans 14 amino acids. Between the trimmed V and J ends, which lost 4 bases and 3 bases, there was a span of 10 bases. The germline CDR1 and CDR2 sequences are SGHNT and YYREEE (reference sequence). Recruited during active infection, patients (from Seattle) were subsequently followed longitudinally. Profiling relied on immunoSEQ multiplex PCR, and the TCRdb table lists in-frame clones only, not all of them. The table lists 360,000 or so clones, roughly nine tenths of them singletons, with less than 5% in the top ten. The V and J genes are TRBV5-4 and TRBJ1-4; a possible D gene is TRBD1 (6 bases). The clonotype was recovered from a woman aged 60-70 years with COVID-19, enrolled during active disease. The sample consisted of peripheral blood. In DNA, the CDR3 is TGTGCCAGCAGCGCGGACAGATCTAATGAAAAACTGTTTTTT. Its protein is CASSADRSNEKLFF.